This section outlines one T cell receptor beta chain sequence together with its context. TCRdb's table, derived via immunoSEQ multiplex PCR, lists solely in-frame clones and lacks some. This table holds about 370,000 clones, more than 75% found once. This entry belongs to a study of blood T cell repertoires in COVID-19. Turning to the study itself: Samples taken during acute and convalescent COVID-19 were collected in the United States, Italy and Spain.

Germline assignment: CDR1 SGHRS and CDR2 YFSETQ. The CDR3 has 19 residues. Trimming removed 0 bases from V and 0 bases from J; junction bases left unmatched: 12. The sample taken for sequencing was peripheral blood. This clonotype originated in a woman aged 25 to 39 with COVID-19, enrolled during active disease. The rearrangement links TRBV5-1 to TRBJ2-7, with TRBD2 identical over 10 bases. The CDR3 DNA sequence: TGCGCCAGCAGCTTGGTGTGGGGCTCTAGCGGGAGTATCTCCTACGAGCAGTACTTC. Its translation: CASSLVWGSSGSISYEQYF.